Given below is one T cell receptor (beta chain) in context. Sequenced by immunoSEQ multiplex PCR; TCRdb stores in-frame clones only, minus some. The data show roughly 710,000 clones, approximately 85% seen once. V lost 5 bases, J lost 1 base, and 11 bases lay in between. The CDR3 loop spans 14 amino acids. CDR1 SGHAT and CDR2 FQNNGV come from the germline V gene. The sample belongs to a study of shared T cell receptors in the human thymus. These same data were also listed under a study on human thymus T cells.

The V call is TRBV11-2, the J call TRBJ1-1; D remains unclear. Material: thymocytes. The TCR was taken from a girl in the first two years of life with a congenital heart defect. This CDR3 reads CASSLWEENTEAFF. The CDR3 bases are TGTGCCAGCAGCCTCTGGGAGGAGAACACTGAAGCTTTCTTT.